The clone carrying this T cell receptor beta chain came up a few times. Between the trimmed V and J ends, which lost 6 bases and 3 bases, there was a span of 11 bases. The CDR3 is made up of 13 amino acids. The germline V gene encodes CDR1 LNHDA and CDR2 SQIVND (reference sequence). TCR beta CDR3 regions were amplified from RNA. TCR CDR3 regions were first amplified by RT-PCR with HTBI primers. TCRdb used MiXCR to reprocess the multiplex PCR reads, holding one entry per CDR3 protein. The table has 380,000 or so distinct CDR3 sequences, approximately 13% seen once. The sample is drawn from a study of T cells in Graves' hyperthyroidism and ophthalmopathy. Turning to the study itself: Pretreatment peripheral blood was obtained at initial diagnosis.

No progression to ophthalmopathy during 18 months of follow-up defined stable disease. The TCR sequence derives from a woman aged 25 to 45 with Graves' hyperthyroidism. The genes are TRBV19 and TRBJ1-2, with D maybe TRBD1 (5 bases). The sequenced sample was blood. The chain's CDR3 is CASSLGLHYGYTF. The CDR3 DNA is TGTGCCAGTAGCTTGGGACTCCACTATGGCTACACCTTC. The full variable domain, with the rest looked up from reference TRBV19 and TRBJ1-2, is DGGITQSPKYLFRKEGQNVTLSCEQNLNHDAMYWYRQDPGQGLRLIYYSQIVNDFQKGDIAEGYSVSREKKESFPLTVTSAQKNPTAFYLCASSLGLHYGYTFGSGTRLTVV.